This T cell receptor beta chain was captured in a study of spatial heterogeneity in lung cancer. The overall study: The study consistently detected more beta-chain than alpha-chain sequences. Study results and limitations: Ubiquitous expanded tumor TCRs were seen in blood more at resection than at follow-up.

Sample share makes this clonotype medium-sized (0.01 to 0.1%). The antigen remains undetermined. J lost 7 bases, V lost 1 base, and 7 bases had no gene match. The length of the CDR3 is 15 residues. The germline CDR1 and CDR2 sequences are SGHVS and FNYEAQ. Each molecule of TCR cDNA was tagged with one unique molecular identifier. TCRdb re-called the 5' RACE reads with MiXCR, one entry per CDR3 protein. The sample includes under 45,000 distinct CDR3 sequences, approximately 8% of them seen just once. Time point reported: blood at routine non-recurrence follow-up after resection. The authors sequenced whole RNA from tumor, nontumor lung or frozen PBMC without sorting.

The TCR originated in a male donor with early-stage non-small cell lung cancer. The rearrangement joins TRBV7-6 to TRBJ2-1; 7 bases fit TRBD2. This sample comprised PBMCs, obtained at follow-up. The CDR3 DNA sequence: TGTGCCAGCAGCTTAGGGCTAGCGGACCATAATGAGCAGTTCTTC. Its protein product is CASSLGLADHNEQFF.